Listed here is a single T cell receptor (beta chain). Per the authors' pipeline: Reference gene primers were amplified, and this amplification served to estimate nucleated cell counts. This table comes from immunoSEQ multiplex PCR, and its TCRdb copy is limited to in-frame clones, with some not included. V, J and clone size were drawn from that table, and D and trimming were deduced from the DNA. The sample shows approximately 77,000 clones, 86% of them seen only once. The data derive from a study of blood T cell repertoires in COVID-19. On the study more broadly: Both acute and convalescent COVID-19 samples were obtained from the United States, Italy and Spain. In each case, the material was cDNA or gDNA derived from T cells, B-cell-depleted T cells, or PBMCs.

Trimming took off 4 bases at V and 4 bases at J, with 11 bases between the two ends. Germline V gene data show CDR1 as LGHNA and CDR2 as YSLEER. CDR3 size: 15 residues. The sample taken for sequencing was peripheral blood. The chain combines TRBV4-3 with TRBJ1-6; D is undetermined. The source of this sequence is a man aged 25 to 40 with acute or convalescent COVID-19. CDR3 amino acids: CASSLSVEYNSPLHF. As DNA, the CDR3 is TGCGCCAGCAGCCTTTCCGTCGAGTATAATTCACCCCTCCACTTT.